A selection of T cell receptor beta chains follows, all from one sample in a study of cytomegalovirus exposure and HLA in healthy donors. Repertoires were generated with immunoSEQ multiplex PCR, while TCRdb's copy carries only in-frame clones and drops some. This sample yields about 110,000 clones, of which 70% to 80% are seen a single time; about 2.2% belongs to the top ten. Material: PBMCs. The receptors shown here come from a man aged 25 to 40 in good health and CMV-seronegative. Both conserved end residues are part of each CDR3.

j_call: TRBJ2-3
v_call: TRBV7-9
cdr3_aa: CASRNQGARTTDTQYF

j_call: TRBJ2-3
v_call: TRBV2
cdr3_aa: CASSDRGDTQYF

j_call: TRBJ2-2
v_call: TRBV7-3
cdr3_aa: CASSFNTGELFF

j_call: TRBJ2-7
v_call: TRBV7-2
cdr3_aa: CASSLRGTETYEQYF

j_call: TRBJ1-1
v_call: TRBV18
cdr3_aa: CASSPRTGMNTEAFF

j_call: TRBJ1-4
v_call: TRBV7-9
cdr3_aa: CSSRPRQGEKLFF

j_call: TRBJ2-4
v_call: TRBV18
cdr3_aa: CASSPERLGNIQYF

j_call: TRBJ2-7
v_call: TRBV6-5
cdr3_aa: CASNGGTSTSEQYF

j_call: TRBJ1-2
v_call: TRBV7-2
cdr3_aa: CASSLERWGYTF

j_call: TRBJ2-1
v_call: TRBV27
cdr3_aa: CASSLSIGVSGSYNEQFF

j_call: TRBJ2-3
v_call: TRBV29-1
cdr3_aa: CSSLFKGGTDTQYF

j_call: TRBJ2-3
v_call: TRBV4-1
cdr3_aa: CASSQGGLAGRTDTQYF

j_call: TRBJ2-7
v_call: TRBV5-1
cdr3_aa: CASSSGQGPYEQYF

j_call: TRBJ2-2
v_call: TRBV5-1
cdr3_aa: CASSLTGAIAGELFF

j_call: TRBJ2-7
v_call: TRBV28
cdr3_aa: CASRLAATYEQYF

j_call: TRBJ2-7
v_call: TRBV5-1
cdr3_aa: CASSFRQGPYEQYF

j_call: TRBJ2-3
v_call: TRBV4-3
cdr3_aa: CASSPLGLAGVVSAQYF

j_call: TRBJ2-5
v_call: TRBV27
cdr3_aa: CASMWDRGGGTQYF

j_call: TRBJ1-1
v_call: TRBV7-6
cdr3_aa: CASSPAGEAEAFF

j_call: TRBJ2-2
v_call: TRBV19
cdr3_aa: CASSPSVSANTGELFF

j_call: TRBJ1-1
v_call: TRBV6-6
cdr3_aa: CASSLPPGEEAFF

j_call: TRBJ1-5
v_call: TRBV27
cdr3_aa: CASSSLNQPQHF

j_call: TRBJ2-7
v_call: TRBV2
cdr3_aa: CASSEQGAAYEQYF

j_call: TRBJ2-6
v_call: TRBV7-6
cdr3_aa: CASSPTRFSSGANVLTF

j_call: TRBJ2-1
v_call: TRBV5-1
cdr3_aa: CASSPTGGQNNEQFF

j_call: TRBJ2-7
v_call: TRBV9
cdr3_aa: CASSVVASSYEQYF

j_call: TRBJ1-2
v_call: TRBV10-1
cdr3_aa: CASSESGRDGYTF

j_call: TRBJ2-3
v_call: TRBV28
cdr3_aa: CASGRASGGDTQYF

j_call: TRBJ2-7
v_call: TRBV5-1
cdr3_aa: CASSLVIQGMNEQYF

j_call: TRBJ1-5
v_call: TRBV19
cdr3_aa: CASRSLGQGWNQPQHF

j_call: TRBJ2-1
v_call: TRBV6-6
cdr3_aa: CASIDQGLAGAEQFF

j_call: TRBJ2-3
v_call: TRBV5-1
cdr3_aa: CASSWGTGEDTQYF

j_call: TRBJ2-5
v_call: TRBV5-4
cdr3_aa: CASSLRGNQETQYF

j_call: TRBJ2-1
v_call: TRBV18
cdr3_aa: CASSPLQHSEQFF

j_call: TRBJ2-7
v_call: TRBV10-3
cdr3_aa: CAISEPAREQYF

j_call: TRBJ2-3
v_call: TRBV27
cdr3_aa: CASSSRDRGFTDTQYF

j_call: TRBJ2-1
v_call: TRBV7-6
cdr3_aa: CASSLETSGNHEQFF

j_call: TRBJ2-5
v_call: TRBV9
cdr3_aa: CASSGGVGVPTETQYF

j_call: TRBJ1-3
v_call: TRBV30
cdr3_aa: CAWSQGMAGNTIYF

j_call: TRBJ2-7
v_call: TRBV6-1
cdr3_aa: CASSGSFGTGVYEQYF

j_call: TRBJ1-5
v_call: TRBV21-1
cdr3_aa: CASTGDSETKDQPQHF

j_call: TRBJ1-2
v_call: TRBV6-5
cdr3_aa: CASSFTGVGGYTF

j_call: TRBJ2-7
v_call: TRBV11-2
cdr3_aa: CASSPRGSGGAPAEQYF

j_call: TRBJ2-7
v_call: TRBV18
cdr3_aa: CASSYPGDFYEQYF

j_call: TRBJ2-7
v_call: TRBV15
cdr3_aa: CATSGGQVGTLLSYEQYF

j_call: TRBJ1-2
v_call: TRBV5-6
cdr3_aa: CASSLVGQDGYTF

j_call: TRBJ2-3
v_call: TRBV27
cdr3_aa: CASSFEETDTQYF

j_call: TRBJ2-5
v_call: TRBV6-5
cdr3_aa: CASSYSLQETQYF

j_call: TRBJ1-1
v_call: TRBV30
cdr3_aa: CARVWGQMNTEAFF

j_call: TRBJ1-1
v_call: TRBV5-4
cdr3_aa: CASSTQQGDTEAFF

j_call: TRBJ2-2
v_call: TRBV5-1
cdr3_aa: CASSLATGLSKSTGELFF

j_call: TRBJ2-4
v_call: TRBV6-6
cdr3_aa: CASGPLAKNIQYF

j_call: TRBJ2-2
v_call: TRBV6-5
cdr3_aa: CASSYSFGTDTGELFF

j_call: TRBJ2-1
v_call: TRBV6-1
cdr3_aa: CAALVGSSSYNEQFF

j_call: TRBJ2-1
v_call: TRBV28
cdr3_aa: CASSLYPTSGIYEQFF

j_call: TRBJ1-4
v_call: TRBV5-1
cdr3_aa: CASSLAHGGATNEKLFF

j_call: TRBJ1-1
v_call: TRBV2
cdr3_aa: CASSVLMNTEAFF

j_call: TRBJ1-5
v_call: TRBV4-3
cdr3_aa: CASSQDNQGYQPQHF

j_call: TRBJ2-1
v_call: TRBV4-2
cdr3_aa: CASSRGAEEQFF